This TCR beta chain was retrieved from a study of blood T cells in healthy people across ages. On the study more broadly: When template switching was applied, about one barcoded beta molecule was captured per two T cells.

Sample-barcoded 5' priming and a J-beta primer mix drove a second PCR of roughly 7 to 11 cycles. TCRdb recomputed calls from the 5' RACE reads with MiXCR, one row per CDR3 protein. The sample lists hundreds of thousands of distinct CDR3 sequences; less than 40% were seen once. Whole-study results and caveats: The study found TCR beta diversity correlated strongly with naive T cell percentage.

Each donor was a healthy Caucasian individual from Russia, aged about 6 to 90. Points on this clonotype: Its antigen remains unidentified.

What was sequenced was blood. The origin of this receptor is a woman of 80 years or more in good health.

In nucleotides, the CDR3 is TGCAGTGCTAGCCCGACTAGCGGGGGGACCCAGGATACGCAGTATTTT. Its translation is CSASPTSGGTQDTQYF. The chain has TRBV20-1 and TRBJ2-3; TRBD2 aligns across 13 bases. Losses at the gene ends were 3 bases for V and 6 bases for J; bases not matched to a gene: 9. The V gene's germline CDR1 is DFQATT and CDR2 SNEGSKA (reference sequence). The CDR3 has 16 amino acids.